The present TCR beta chain was sequenced within a study of OX40 agonist ivuxolimab in advanced cancers. Study summary: Patients received ivuxolimab, an intravenous treatment, every 2 weeks at 0.01 to 10 mg/kg. Regarding the study as a whole: The study observed clonal expansion of CD4+ and CD8+ blood T cells by week 6 at 0.1 to 3.0 mg/kg.

This clone turned up a few times. No antigen is known for it. Trimming shortened V by 6 bases and J by 0 bases, and 8 bases separated the two germline ends. Looked up from germline, CDR1 is SGHTA and CDR2 is FQGNSA. This CDR3 is built from 13 residues. Assay: immunoSEQ multiplex PCR; the TCRdb copy retains only in-frame clones and omits some. The sample shows tens of thousands of clones, around 85% of them seen only once. Patients had blood sampled at baseline and again on cycle 4 day 1 and cycle 7 day 1. The chain carries TRBV7-2 and TRBJ1-1, with no clear D. This sequence originates from an adult with an advanced solid tumor such as melanoma, head and neck, liver or kidney cancer. The material sequenced was CD4+ or CD8+ T cells sorted from blood, taken in a trial of the OX40 agonist ivuxolimab. Written as DNA, the CDR3 is TGTGCCAGCAGAGAGACGGTGAACACTGAAGCTTTCTTT. It translates to CASRETVNTEAFF.